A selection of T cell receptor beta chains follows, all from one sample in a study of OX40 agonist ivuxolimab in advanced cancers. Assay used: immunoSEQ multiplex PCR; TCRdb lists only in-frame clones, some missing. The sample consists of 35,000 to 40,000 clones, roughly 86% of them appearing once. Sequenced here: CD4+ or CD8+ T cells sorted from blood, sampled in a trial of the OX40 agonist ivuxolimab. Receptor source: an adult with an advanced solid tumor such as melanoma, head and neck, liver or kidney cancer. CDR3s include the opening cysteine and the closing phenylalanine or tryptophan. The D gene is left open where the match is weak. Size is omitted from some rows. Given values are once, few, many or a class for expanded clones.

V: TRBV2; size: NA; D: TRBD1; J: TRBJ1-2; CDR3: CASSEVRGLGYGYTF; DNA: TGTGCCAGCAGTGAAGTTAGGGGGCTTGGCTATGGCTACACCTTC
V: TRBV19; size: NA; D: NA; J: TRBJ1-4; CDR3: CASSILGVGNEKLFF; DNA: TGTGCCAGTAGTATCTTGGGAGTTGGTAATGAAAAACTGTTTTTT
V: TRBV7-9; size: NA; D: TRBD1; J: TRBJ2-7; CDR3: CASSSPGQGAREQYF; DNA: TGTGCCAGCAGCTCTCCGGGACAGGGGGCGCGGGAGCAGTACTTC
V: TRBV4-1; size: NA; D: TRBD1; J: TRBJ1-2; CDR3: CASSTRDRDYGYTF; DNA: TGCGCCAGCAGCACCCGGGACAGGGACTATGGCTACACCTTC
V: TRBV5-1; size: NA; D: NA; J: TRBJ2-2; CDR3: CASSLGNTGELFF; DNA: TGCGCCAGCAGCTTGGGAAACACCGGGGAGCTGTTTTTT
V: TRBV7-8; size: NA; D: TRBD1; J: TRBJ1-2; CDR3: CASTIGQGNYGYTF; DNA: TGTGCCAGCACCATCGGACAGGGGAACTATGGCTACACCTTC
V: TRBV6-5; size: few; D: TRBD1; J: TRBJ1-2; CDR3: CASKQSTGGSGYTF; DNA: TGTGCCAGCAAACAATCGACAGGGGGCTCTGGCTACACCTTC
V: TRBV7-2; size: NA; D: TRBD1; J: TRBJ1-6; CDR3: CASSLGDRGVGAYNSPLHF; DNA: TGTGCCAGCAGCTTAGGGGACAGGGGGGTAGGCGCCTATAATTCACCCCTCCACTTT
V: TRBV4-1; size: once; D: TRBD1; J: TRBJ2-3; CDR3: CASSKDRTSTDTQYF; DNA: TGCGCCAGCAGCAAGGACAGGACTAGCACAGATACGCAGTATTTT
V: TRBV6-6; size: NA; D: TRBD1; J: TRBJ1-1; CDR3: CASSYSSGGRGTEAFF; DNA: TGTGCCAGCAGTTACTCGTCAGGGGGCCGGGGCACTGAAGCTTTCTTT
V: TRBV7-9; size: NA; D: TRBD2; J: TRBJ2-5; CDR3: CASSFPRAGGKETQYF; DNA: TGTGCCAGCAGCTTTCCCCGTGCGGGGGGAAAAGAGACCCAGTACTTC
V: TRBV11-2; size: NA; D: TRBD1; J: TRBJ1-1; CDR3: CASSLRDRMGAEAFF; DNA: TGTGCCAGCAGCTTAAGGGACAGGATGGGTGCTGAAGCTTTCTTT
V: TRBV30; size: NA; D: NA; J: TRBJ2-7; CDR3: CAWSVGHRADEQYF; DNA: TGTGCCTGGAGTGTAGGTCATCGGGCGGACGAGCAGTACTTC
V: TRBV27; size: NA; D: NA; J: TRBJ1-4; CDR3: CASSPYATNEKLFF; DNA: TGTGCCAGCAGTCCCTACGCAACTAATGAAAAACTGTTTTTT
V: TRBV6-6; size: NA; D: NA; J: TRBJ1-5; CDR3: CASRTAGVSNQPQHF; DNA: TGTGCCAGCAGGACCGCAGGGGTAAGCAATCAGCCCCAGCATTTT
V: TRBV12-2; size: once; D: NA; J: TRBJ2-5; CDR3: CASPQQGKRETQYF; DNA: TGTGCAAGTCCCCAACAGGGTAAGAGGGAGACCCAGTACTTC
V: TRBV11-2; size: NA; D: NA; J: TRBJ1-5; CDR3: CASSLIMDQPQHF; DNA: TGTGCCAGCAGCTTAATAATGGATCAGCCCCAGCATTTT
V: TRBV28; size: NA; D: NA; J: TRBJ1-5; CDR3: CASSPPGGENQPQHF; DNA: TGTGCCAGCAGCCCCCCGGGGGGTGAGAATCAGCCCCAGCATTTT
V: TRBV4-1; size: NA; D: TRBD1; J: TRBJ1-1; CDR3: CASSLQGASEAFF; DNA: TGCGCCAGCAGCCTGCAGGGGGCCTCTGAAGCTTTCTTT
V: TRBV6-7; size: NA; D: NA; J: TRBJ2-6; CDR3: CASSIERRLQSRANVLTF; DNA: TGTGCCAGCAGTATAGAACGGCGTTTACAAAGTCGGGCCAACGTCCTGACTTTC
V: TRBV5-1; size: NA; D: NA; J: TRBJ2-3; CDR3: CASSTGQSTDTQYF; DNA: TGCGCCAGCAGCACTGGACAGAGCACAGATACGCAGTATTTT
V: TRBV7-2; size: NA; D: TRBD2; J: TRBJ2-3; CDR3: CASSLPPGGGAGDTQYF; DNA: TGTGCCAGCAGCCTCCCCCCGGGCGGGGGGGCTGGAGATACGCAGTATTTT
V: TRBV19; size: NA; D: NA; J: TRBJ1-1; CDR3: CASSIGGASTEAFF; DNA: TGTGCCAGTAGTATCGGGGGGGCGAGCACTGAAGCTTTCTTT
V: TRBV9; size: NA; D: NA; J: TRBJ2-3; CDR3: CASSVGGGSTQYF; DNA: TGTGCCAGCAGCGTAGGAGGGGGAAGTACGCAGTATTTT
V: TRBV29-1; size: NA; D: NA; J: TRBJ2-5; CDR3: CSVEGFGGLGQETQYF; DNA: TGCAGCGTTGAGGGTTTCGGGGGGCTGGGGCAAGAGACCCAGTACTTC
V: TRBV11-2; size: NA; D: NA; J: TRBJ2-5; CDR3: CASSTKTQYF; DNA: TGTGCCAGCAGCACGAAGACCCAGTACTTC
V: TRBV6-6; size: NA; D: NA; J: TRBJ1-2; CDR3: CASGPDLTTGYTF; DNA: TGTGCCAGCGGGCCGGACCTAACCACCGGCTACACCTTC
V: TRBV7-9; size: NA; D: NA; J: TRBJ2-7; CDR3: CASSLEGFGTHEQYF; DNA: TGTGCCAGCAGCTTAGAGGGTTTTGGGACCCACGAGCAGTACTTC
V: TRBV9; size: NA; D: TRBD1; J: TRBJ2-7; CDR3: CASRENHPGQYYEQYF; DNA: TGTGCCAGCAGAGAAAATCACCCGGGACAGTACTACGAGCAGTACTTC